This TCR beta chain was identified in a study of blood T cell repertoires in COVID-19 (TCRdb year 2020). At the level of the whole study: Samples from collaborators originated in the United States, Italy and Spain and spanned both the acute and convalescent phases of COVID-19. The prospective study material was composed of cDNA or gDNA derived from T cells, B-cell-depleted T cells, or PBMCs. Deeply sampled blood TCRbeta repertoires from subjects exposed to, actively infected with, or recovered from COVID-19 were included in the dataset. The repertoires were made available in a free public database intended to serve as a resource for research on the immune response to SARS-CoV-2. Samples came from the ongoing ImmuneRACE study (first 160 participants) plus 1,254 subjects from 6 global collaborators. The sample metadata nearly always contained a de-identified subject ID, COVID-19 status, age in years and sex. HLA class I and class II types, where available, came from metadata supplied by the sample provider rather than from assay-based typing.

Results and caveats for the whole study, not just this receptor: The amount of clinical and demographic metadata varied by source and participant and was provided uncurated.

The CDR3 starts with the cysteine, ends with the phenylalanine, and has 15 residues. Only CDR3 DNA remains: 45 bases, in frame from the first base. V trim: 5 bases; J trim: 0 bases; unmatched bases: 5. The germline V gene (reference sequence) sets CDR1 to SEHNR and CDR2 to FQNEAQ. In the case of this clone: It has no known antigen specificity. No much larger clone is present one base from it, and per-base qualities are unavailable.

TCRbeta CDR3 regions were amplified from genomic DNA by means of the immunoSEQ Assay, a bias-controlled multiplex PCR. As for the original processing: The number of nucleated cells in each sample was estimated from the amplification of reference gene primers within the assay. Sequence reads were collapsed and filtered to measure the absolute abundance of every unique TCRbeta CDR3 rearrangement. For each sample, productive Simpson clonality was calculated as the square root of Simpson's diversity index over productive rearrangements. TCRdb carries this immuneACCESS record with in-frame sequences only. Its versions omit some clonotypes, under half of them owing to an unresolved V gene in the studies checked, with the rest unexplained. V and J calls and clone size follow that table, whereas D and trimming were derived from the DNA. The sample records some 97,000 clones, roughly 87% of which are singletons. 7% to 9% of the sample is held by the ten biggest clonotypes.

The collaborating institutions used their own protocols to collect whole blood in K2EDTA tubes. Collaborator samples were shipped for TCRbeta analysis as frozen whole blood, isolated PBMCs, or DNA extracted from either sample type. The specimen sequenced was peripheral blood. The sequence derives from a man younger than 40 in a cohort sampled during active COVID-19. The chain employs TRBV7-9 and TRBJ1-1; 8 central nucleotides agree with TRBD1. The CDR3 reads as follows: CASSATGGLNTEAFF. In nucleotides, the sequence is TGTGCCAGCAGCGCCACAGGGGGGCTGAACACTGAAGCTTTCTTT.